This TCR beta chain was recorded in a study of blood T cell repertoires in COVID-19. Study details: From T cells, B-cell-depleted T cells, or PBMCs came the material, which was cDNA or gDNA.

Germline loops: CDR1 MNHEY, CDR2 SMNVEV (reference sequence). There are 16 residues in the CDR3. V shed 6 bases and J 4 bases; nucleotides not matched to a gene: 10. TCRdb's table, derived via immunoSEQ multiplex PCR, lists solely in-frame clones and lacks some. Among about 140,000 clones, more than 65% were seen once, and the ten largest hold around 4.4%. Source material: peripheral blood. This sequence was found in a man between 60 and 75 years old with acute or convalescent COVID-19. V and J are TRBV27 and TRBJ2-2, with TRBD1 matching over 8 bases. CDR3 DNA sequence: TGTGCCAGCAGCCCTCTCGACAGGGGTTCCACCGGGGAGCTGTTTTTT. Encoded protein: CASSPLDRGSTGELFF.